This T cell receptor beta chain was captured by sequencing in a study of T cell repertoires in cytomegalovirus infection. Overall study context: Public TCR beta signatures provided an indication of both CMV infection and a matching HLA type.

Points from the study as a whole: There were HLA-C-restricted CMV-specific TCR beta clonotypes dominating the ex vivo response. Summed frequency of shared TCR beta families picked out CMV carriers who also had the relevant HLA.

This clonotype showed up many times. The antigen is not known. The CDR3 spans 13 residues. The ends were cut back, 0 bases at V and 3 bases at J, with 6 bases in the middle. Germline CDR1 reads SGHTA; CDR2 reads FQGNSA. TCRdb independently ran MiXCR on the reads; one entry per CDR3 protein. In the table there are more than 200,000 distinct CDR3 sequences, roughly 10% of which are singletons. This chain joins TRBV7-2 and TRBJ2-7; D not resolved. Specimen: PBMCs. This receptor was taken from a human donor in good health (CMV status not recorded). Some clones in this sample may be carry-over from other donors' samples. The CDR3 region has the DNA TGTGCCAGCAGCTTAGCGACGGGCTACGAGCAGTACTTC. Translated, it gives CASSLATGYEQYF. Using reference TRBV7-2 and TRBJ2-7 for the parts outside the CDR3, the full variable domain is GAGVSQSPSNKVTEKGKDVELRCDPISGHTALYWYRQSLGQGLEFLIYFQGNSAPDKSGLPSDRFSAERTGGSVSTLTIQRTQQEDSAVYLCASSLATGYEQYFGPGTRLTVT.